Presented here are 16 T cell receptor beta chains from one specimen sequenced in a study of cytomegalovirus exposure and HLA in healthy donors. The PCR made use of 60 Vbeta and 13 Jbeta primers. Sequencing was performed with immunoSEQ multiplex PCR; in TCRdb, only in-frame clones are kept and a portion is missing. The sample includes approximately 160,000 clones, roughly 80% seen only once; the top ten take 5.7%. The sequenced sample consisted of PBMCs. Receptors were obtained from a man aged 30 to 45 in good health and CMV-seropositive.

V gene TRBV28 combines with J gene TRBJ1-2; the D gene is possibly TRBD1 (5 bases). V lost 2 bases and J 2 bases, leaving 6 bases between the germline ends. The length of the CDR3 is 13 residues. From germline, CDR1 is MDHEN and CDR2 SYDVKM. CDR3: CASSLRGNYGYTF. The DNA for the CDR3 is TGTGCCAGCAGTTTACGGGGGAACTATGGCTACACCTTC.

The chain recombines TRBV11-2 with TRBJ2-3; a weak D match, TRBD2 (6 bases). Trimming cost V 3 bases and J 6 bases, with 13 bases left between them. CDR1 and CDR2 from the germline V gene are SGHAT and FQNNGV. The CDR3 is 14 residues long. CDR3 protein: CASSFSGEGDTQYF. The DNA for the CDR3 is TGTGCCAGCAGCTTTAGCGGAGAGGGGGATACGCAGTATTTT. Full variable domain (rest looked up from reference TRBV11-2 and TRBJ2-3): EAGVAQSPRYKIIEKRQSVAFWCNPISGHATLYWYQQILGQGPKLLIQFQNNGVVDDSQLPKDRFSAERLKGVDSTLKIQPAKLEDSAVYLCASSFSGEGDTQYFGPGTRLTVL.

V and J are TRBV28 and TRBJ1-4; D remains ambiguous. The CDR3 consists of 13 residues. V dropped 7 bases and J dropped 5 bases, with 11 bases sitting between them. CDR1 and CDR2 (germline): MDHEN, SYDVKM. The CDR3 DNA is TGTGCCAGCACAAGACTGATAAATGAAAAACTGTTTTTT. It is translated as CASTRLINEKLFF. The variable domain in full, completed from reference TRBV28 and TRBJ1-4, reads DVKVTQSSRYLVKRTGEKVFLECVQDMDHENMFWYRQDPGLGLRLIYFSYDVKMKEKGDIPEGYSVSREKKERFSLILESASTNQTSMYLCASTRLINEKLFFGSGTQLSVL.

The CDR3, as DNA: TGTGCCAGCAGTTTGTTCGGGAGAAGAGGCTACACCTTC. This codes for CASSLFGRRGYTF. The chain links TRBV28 to TRBJ1-2; D not resolved. This CDR3 contains 13 residues. V gave up 3 bases and J gave up 8 bases, with 13 bases separating them. Per the germline V gene, CDR1 is MDHEN and CDR2 is SYDVKM.

The rearrangement joins TRBV18 to TRBJ2-1; TRBD1 aligns across 9 bases. V gave up 3 bases and J gave up 7 bases; unmatched junction bases: 7. There are 15 residues in the CDR3. CDR1 KGHSH and CDR2 LQKENI come from the germline V gene. The CDR3: CASSPSGQGRNEQFF. The DNA of the CDR3 is TGTGCCAGCTCACCCTCGGGACAGGGTAGGAATGAGCAGTTCTTC.

The CDR3 nucleotides are TGCAGCGTTGAAGAGGGGGCTACAAACATTCAGTACTTC. Amino acids: CSVEEGATNIQYF. This chain joins TRBV29-1 and TRBJ2-4, with TRBD1 as a possible D gene (6 bases). The CDR3 has 13 residues. The ends were cut back, 0 bases at V and 6 bases at J, with 9 bases in the middle. CDR1 and CDR2 (germline): SQVTM, ANQGSEA.

The chain employs TRBV10-3 and TRBJ2-2, with 10 bases lining up with TRBD1. The CDR3 has 17 residues. With 3 bases clipped from V and 3 bases from J, the junction kept 7 bases outside the gene matches. CDR1 is ENHRY and CDR2 is SYGVKD in the germline V gene. CDR3 DNA: TGTGCCATCAGTGACCGGGGACAGGGGAAGGACACCGGGGAGCTGTTTTTT. Amino acid sequence: CAISDRGQGKDTGELFF.

J is TRBJ1-2 and V is TRBV21-1. TRBV21-1 is flagged as a pseudogene. This CDR3 region has 14 residues. CDR3 sequence reads: CARRRAEHNYGYTF. DNA for the CDR3: TGTGCCCGCCGGAGGGCCGAGCATAACTATGGCTACACCTTC.

This clone was picked up one time. CDR3 nucleotide sequence: TGTGCCAGCAGCCTTCGGACTAGCGGGGGGGATGAGCAGTTCTTC. Its protein is CASSLRTSGGDEQFF. The chain recombines TRBV14 with TRBJ2-1; 15 nucleotides align to TRBD2. V shed 4 bases and J 8 bases; nucleotides not matched to a gene: 3. There are 15 residues in the CDR3. Germline V gene data show CDR1 as SGHDN and CDR2 as FVKESK.

The V call is TRBV30, the J call TRBJ1-5; possible D gene TRBD1, 6 bases. This CDR3 spans 13 amino acids. CDR1 is GTSNPN, CDR2 SVGIG, per germline (reference sequence). The V end lost 5 bases, the J end lost 4 bases, and 12 bases lay between the germline ends. The CDR3 DNA follows: TGTGCCTGGGGGACACCGAATAATCAGCCCCAGCATTTT. This encodes CAWGTPNNQPQHF.

V usage is TRBV25-1 and J usage is TRBJ2-1, with D maybe TRBD2 (6 bases). Germline V gives CDR1 MGHDK, CDR2 SYGVNS. V was trimmed by 4 bases and J by 2 bases, leaving 12 bases between them. The CDR3 has 15 amino acids. The CDR3 DNA is TGTGCCAGCAGTGGGGGACTTCCACCCTACAATGAGCAGTTCTTC. As protein: CASSGGLPPYNEQFF.

The V and J genes are TRBV9 and TRBJ1-3, with 9 bases lining up with TRBD1. CDR3 length: 17 residues. Trimming removed 3 bases from V and 2 bases from J; junction bases left unmatched: 9. The germline V gene encodes CDR1 SGDLS and CDR2 YYNGEE. CDR3 coding DNA: TGTGCCAGCAGCGCACCGACAGGGGGAGGGACTGGAAACACCATATATTTT. Its translation: CASSAPTGGGTGNTIYF. The full variable domain, with the rest looked up from reference TRBV9 and TRBJ1-3, is DSGVTQTPKHLITATGQRVTLRCSPRSGDLSVYWYQQSLDQGLQFLIQYYNGEERAKGNILERFSAQQFPDLHSELNLSSLELGDSALYFCASSAPTGGGTGNTIYFGEGSWLTVV.

The J gene is TRBJ2-3, the V gene TRBV6-5, with 8 bases lining up with TRBD2. Germline V lookup: CDR1 MNHEY, CDR2 SVGAGI. J gave up 3 bases and V 3 bases, and 5 bases lay outside the gene matches. There are 15 residues in the CDR3. CDR3 protein: CASSYVAGQTDTQYF. DNA of the CDR3: TGTGCCAGCAGTTATGTAGCGGGACAAACAGATACGCAGTATTTT.

This chain links TRBV9 with TRBJ1-4; 10 bases fit TRBD1. V lost 4 bases, J lost 8 bases, and 11 bases stayed unmatched. The CDR3 totals 16 residues. Germline V gene sequence: CDR1 SGDLS, CDR2 YYNGEE. CDR3 sequence reads: CASSTSGTGAPEKLFF. The CDR3, as DNA: TGTGCCAGCAGCACCTCCGGGACAGGGGCTCCGGAAAAACTGTTTTTT.

This chain uses TRBV29-1 with TRBJ2-1, with D possibly being TRBD2 (7 bases). The CDR3 sequence is 15 residues long. CDR1 SQVTM and CDR2 ANQGSEA come from the germline V gene. Trimming stripped 2 bases from V and 8 bases from J, with 19 bases between. The DNA for the CDR3 is TGCAGCGTTGAAAGATCAGAGCGGGACAAGGATGAGCAGTTCTTC. Protein: CSVERSERDKDEQFF.

The chain has TRBV7-9 and TRBJ2-5; D ambiguous. The V end was cut by 1 base, the J end by 2 bases, with 14 bases between. This CDR3 spans 16 amino acids. Germline V gives CDR1 SEHNR, CDR2 FQNEAQ (reference sequence). DNA of the CDR3: TGTGCCAGCAGCTTAGGATTTCTAGTACAACAAGAGACCCAGTACTTC. As protein: CASSLGFLVQQETQYF.